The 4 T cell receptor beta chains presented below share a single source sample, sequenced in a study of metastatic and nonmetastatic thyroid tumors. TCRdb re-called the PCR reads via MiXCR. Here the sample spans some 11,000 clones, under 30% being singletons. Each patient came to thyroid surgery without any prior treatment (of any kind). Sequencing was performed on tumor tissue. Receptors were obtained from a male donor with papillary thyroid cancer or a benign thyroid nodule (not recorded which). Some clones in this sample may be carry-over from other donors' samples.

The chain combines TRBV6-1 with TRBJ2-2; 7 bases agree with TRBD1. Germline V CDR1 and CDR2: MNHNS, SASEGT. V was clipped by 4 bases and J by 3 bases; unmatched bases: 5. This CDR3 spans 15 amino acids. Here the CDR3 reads CASSVSTGDTGELFF. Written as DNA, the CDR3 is TGTGCCAGCAGTGTATCCACAGGGGACACCGGGGAGCTGTTTTTT.

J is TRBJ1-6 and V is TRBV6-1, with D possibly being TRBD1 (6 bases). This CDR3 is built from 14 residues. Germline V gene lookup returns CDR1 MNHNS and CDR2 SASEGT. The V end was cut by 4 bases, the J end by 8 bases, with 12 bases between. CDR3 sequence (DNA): TGTGCCAGCAGTGTACAGGGAGACGATTCACCCCTCCACTTT. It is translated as CASSVQGDDSPLHF.

CDR3 DNA: TGTGCCAGCAGCTTAGGGACAGGGGTCAATGAGCAGTTCTTC. It translates to CASSLGTGVNEQFF. The V call is TRBV7-3, the J call TRBJ2-1; 10 bases match TRBD1. CDR3 length: 14 residues. In germline, CDR1 is SGHTA, CDR2 FQGTGA. V lost 2 bases to trimming and J lost 6 bases; unmatched junction nucleotides: 1. The full variable domain, with the rest looked up from reference TRBV7-3 and TRBJ2-1, is GAGVSQTPSNKVTEKGKYVELRCDPISGHTALYWYRQSLGQGPEFLIYFQGTGAADDSGLPNDRFFAVRPEGSVSTLKIQRTERGDSAVYLCASSLGTGVNEQFFGPGTRLTVL.

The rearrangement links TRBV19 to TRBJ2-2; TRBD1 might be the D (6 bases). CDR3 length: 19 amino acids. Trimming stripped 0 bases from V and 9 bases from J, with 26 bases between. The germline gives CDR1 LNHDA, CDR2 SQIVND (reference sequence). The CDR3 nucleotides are TGTGCCAGTAGTATAGATCTGAGGACAGCAGCATCACGGGCCCGGGAGCTGTTTTTT. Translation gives CASSIDLRTAASRARELFF.